Presented here are 24 T cell receptor beta chains from one specimen sequenced in a study of T cells in localized non-small cell lung cancer. Profiling relied on immunoSEQ multiplex PCR, and the TCRdb table lists in-frame clones only, not all of them. This sample yields 70,000 to 95,000 clones, of which around 90% are seen a single time; 4.1% belongs to the top ten. Sequences were derived from PBMCs, sampled before any cancer treatment. All receptors come from a woman aged 35 to 69 with stage II squamous cell lung carcinoma.

V usage is TRBV19 and J usage is TRBJ2-2, with a weak D call TRBD1 (6 bases). Germline V gene sequence: CDR1 LNHDA, CDR2 SQIVND (reference sequence). This CDR3 is built from 13 residues. The V end lost 6 bases, the J end lost 5 bases, and 10 bases lay between the germline ends. In DNA form, the CDR3 reads TGTGCCAGTAGGACAGGACGAACCGGGGAGCTGTTTTTT. It is translated as CASRTGRTGELFF.

This clone was found once. The chain recombines TRBV14 with TRBJ2-3; no firm D call. CDR3 length: 13 amino acids. The germline V and J ends were trimmed by 4 bases and 4 bases, with 9 bases remaining between them. Looked up from germline, CDR1 is SGHDN and CDR2 is FVKESK. The CDR3 DNA follows: TGTGCCAGCAGCCGCCCCGGTCCAGATACGCAGTATTTT. Encoded protein: CASSRPGPDTQYF. Based on the CDR3 plus reference TRBV14 and TRBJ2-3, the full variable domain is EAGVTQFPSHSVIEKGQTVTLRCDPISGHDNLYWYRRVMGKEIKFLLHFVKESKQDESGMPNNRFLAERTGGTYSTLKVQPAELEDSGVYFCASSRPGPDTQYFGPGTRLTVL.

This sequence joins TRBV27 and TRBJ2-7, with 9 bases matching TRBD1. Germline V gene sequence: CDR1 MNHEY, CDR2 SMNVEV (reference sequence). V dropped 6 bases and J dropped 3; count of bases not matched to a gene: 12. The CDR3 totals 16 residues. The CDR3 here is CASRKPLGTGNYEQYF. The CDR3 DNA reads as TGTGCCAGCAGAAAACCGTTGGGGACAGGGAACTACGAGCAGTACTTC.

This clone has more than one count but fewer than ten. This chain connects TRBV2 to TRBJ2-5; no reliable D call. The ends were cut back, 5 bases at V and 5 bases at J, with 9 bases in the middle. The CDR3 extends over 12 amino acids. Germline CDR1 reads SNHLY; CDR2 reads FYNNEI. The CDR3, as DNA: TGTGCCAGCAGTATTATCAGGGAGACCCAGTACTTC. This codes for CASSIIRETQYF.

This clone was observed once. The rearrangement joins TRBV7-9 to TRBJ1-3; D gene uncertain. V was pared by 3 bases and J by 8 bases, with 11 bases between. The germline V gene has CDR1 SEHNR and CDR2 FQNEAQ (reference sequence). The CDR3 covers 13 residues. Here the CDR3 DNA reads TGTGCCAGCAGCTTGTGGATGGAGGACACCATATATTTT. Translation: CASSLWMEDTIYF.

The chain is built from TRBV6-6 and TRBJ1-2; D unresolved. Germline V gene sequence: CDR1 MNHNY, CDR2 SVGAGI (reference sequence). CDR3 size: 12 residues. V shed 2 bases and J shed 5 bases, with 6 bases lying between them. The CDR3 region is CASSYPAYGYTF. The CDR3 coding sequence is TGTGCCAGCAGTTACCCGGCGTATGGCTACACCTTC.

In its sample, this clone was seen a few times. J is TRBJ1-5 and V is TRBV10-2; D gene uncertain. CDR1 is WSHSY, CDR2 SAAADI, per germline. V was pared by 5 bases and J by 11 bases, with 22 bases between. The CDR3 has 15 residues. The CDR3 is CASSSRTAANSAQHF. CDR3 nucleotide sequence: TGCGCCAGCAGTAGTCGCACGGCGGCCAATTCGGCCCAGCATTTT.

The chain has TRBV27 and TRBJ1-5; D is ambiguous. The V and J ends lost 6 bases and 2 bases respectively, with 17 bases between them. CDR1 MNHEY and CDR2 SMNVEV come from the germline V gene (reference sequence). The CDR3 is made up of 16 amino acids. CDR3 in DNA: TGTGCCAGCAGCCCAATTCGGCAGGTGGGCAATCAGCCCCAGCATTTT. Amino acid sequence: CASSPIRQVGNQPQHF.

With regard to this clone: Other DNA variants within this sample encode the same CDR3. V usage is TRBV9 and J usage is TRBJ1-2; D may be TRBD1 (5 bases). The CDR3 is made up of 13 amino acids. Trimming pared 1 base from V and 8 bases from J, leaving 12 bases between. Germline V CDR1 and CDR2: SGDLS, YYNGEE. CDR3 nucleotides: TGTGCCAGCAGCGTAAAGAGGGGAAGAGGCTACACCTTC. It codes for CASSVKRGRGYTF.

The chain recombines TRBV6-5 with TRBJ1-2; tentatively, D is TRBD1 (6 bases). In germline, CDR1 is MNHEY, CDR2 SVGAGI. Trimming stripped 0 bases from V and 8 bases from J, with 13 bases between. This CDR3 has 14 residues. The CDR3 sequence: CASSYSKIRGGYTF. CDR3 nucleotide sequence: TGTGCCAGCAGTTACTCTAAGATCAGGGGCGGCTACACCTTC.

This chain links TRBV6-5 with TRBJ2-5; the D call may be TRBD1 or TRBD2 (6 bases each). Trimming removed 1 base at V and 5 bases at J, with 11 bases between. The CDR3 sequence is 14 residues long. Per germline, CDR1 MNHEY and CDR2 SVGAGI. CDR3 DNA: TGTGCCAGCAGTTACTTCGGGGGCGCGGAGACCCAGTACTTC. Protein sequence: CASSYFGGAETQYF.

In its sample, this clone was seen once. The chain joins TRBV5-4 to TRBJ1-1; 9 nucleotides line up with TRBD1. The junction had 6 bases not matched to a gene; V was cut back by 4 bases and J by 5 bases. This CDR3 is built from 14 residues. The germline V gene has CDR1 SGHNT and CDR2 YYREEE (reference sequence). The CDR3 is CASSLGTGKTEAFF. The CDR3 region has the DNA TGTGCCAGCAGCCTAGGGACAGGGAAAACTGAAGCTTTCTTT.

This clone was seen a single time. The V call is TRBV7-9, the J call TRBJ1-2; 9 bases map to TRBD1. Germline values: CDR1 SEHNR, CDR2 FQNEAQ (reference sequence). This CDR3 comprises 14 residues. V lost 0 bases, J lost 6 bases, and 2 bases stayed unmatched. The CDR3 nucleotides are TGTGCCAGCAGCTTAGCACACAGGGGGCATGGCTACACCTTC. Protein product: CASSLAHRGHGYTF.

The chain is built from TRBV10-2 and TRBJ1-1; no reliable D call. From germline, CDR1 is WSHSY and CDR2 SAAADI. The CDR3 extends over 13 amino acids. V was clipped by 6 bases and J by 4 bases, with 12 bases between them. The CDR3 DNA sequence: TGCGCCAGCAGGGATGGGATTGGCACTGAAGCTTTCTTT. It specifies CASRDGIGTEAFF.

The rearrangement joins TRBV7-7 to TRBJ2-3; 7 nucleotides align to TRBD2. Germline V gene lookup returns CDR1 SSHAT and CDR2 FNYEAQ (reference sequence). Trimming removed 2 bases from V and 6 bases from J; junction bases left unmatched: 8. The CDR3 consists of 15 residues. CDR3 sequence (DNA): TGTGCCAGCAGCTTACTGGCGGGAGTTGCGGATACGCAGTATTTT. Its translation: CASSLLAGVADTQYF.

The sample holds one count of this clone. The chain links TRBV7-9 to TRBJ1-6; 7 nucleotides line up with TRBD1. J gave up 7 bases and V 5 bases, and 5 bases lay outside the gene matches. From germline, CDR1 is SEHNR and CDR2 FQNEAQ (reference sequence). This CDR3 has 14 residues. The CDR3 bases are TGTGCCAGCAGCCTGAGGGGGCCCAATTCACCCCTCCACTTT. Protein product: CASSLRGPNSPLHF. Full variable domain (rest looked up from reference TRBV7-9 and TRBJ1-6): DTGVSQNPRHKITKRGQNVTFRCDPISEHNRLYWYRQTLGQGPEFLTYFQNEAQLEKSRLLSDRFSAERPKGSFSTLEIQRTEQGDSAMYLCASSLRGPNSPLHFGNGTRLTVT.

The rearrangement uses TRBV30 and TRBJ1-2; a possible D gene is TRBD1 (6 bases). The V and J ends lost 8 bases and 5 bases respectively, with 18 bases between them. The CDR3 totals 13 residues. CDR1 is GTSNPN, CDR2 SVGIG, per germline (reference sequence). CDR3 sequence: CALLKRGGYGYTF. CDR3 nucleotides: TGTGCCCTCCTAAAGAGAGGGGGGTATGGCTACACCTTC.

This chain connects TRBV27 to TRBJ2-1; TRBD1 aligns across 7 bases. Unmatched junction bases numbered 8, after V lost 6 bases and J lost 12 bases. This CDR3 has 12 residues. The germline V gene has CDR1 MNHEY and CDR2 SMNVEV (reference sequence). The CDR3 here is CASSRNRDRQFF. The CDR3 DNA reads TGTGCCAGCAGCCGGAACCGGGACAGGCAGTTCTTC.

The chain uses TRBV19 and TRBJ2-1; possibly TRBD2 for D (5 bases). With 6 bases removed from V and 7 bases from J, the gap between germline ends came to 19 bases. Germline loops: CDR1 LNHDA, CDR2 SQIVND (reference sequence). The CDR3 sequence is 15 residues long. The CDR3 region is CASRASPVSPNEQFF. CDR3 coding DNA: TGTGCCAGTAGGGCTAGCCCGGTCTCCCCAAATGAGCAGTTCTTC.

The chain carries TRBV6-1 and TRBJ1-5; 12 bases agree with TRBD1. The germline gives CDR1 MNHNS, CDR2 SASEGT. The CDR3 has 16 residues. V lost 3 bases, J lost 7 bases, and 7 bases stayed unmatched. This CDR3 is CASSDRGQGANQPQHF. In DNA form, the CDR3 reads TGTGCCAGCAGTGACAGGGGACAGGGGGCAAACCAGCCCCAGCATTTT.

This clone was picked up one time. The V gene is TRBV7-9, the J gene TRBJ1-1; D gene uncertain. Trimming left V 8 bases short and J 2 bases short, with 12 bases between. The CDR3 loop spans 13 amino acids. CDR1 SEHNR and CDR2 FQNEAQ come from the germline V gene (reference sequence). CDR3 in amino acids: CASSGNPNTEAFF. The CDR3 DNA is TGTGCCAGCTCCGGCAACCCCAACACTGAAGCTTTCTTT.

The chain is built from TRBV27 and TRBJ1-2, with unresolved D. The CDR3 runs 13 residues. CDR1 MNHEY and CDR2 SMNVEV come from the germline V gene (reference sequence). V was trimmed by 3 bases and J by 8 bases, leaving 13 bases between them. CDR3 in amino acids: CASSFTQSTGYTF. The CDR3 bases are TGTGCCAGCAGTTTTACTCAGTCCACGGGCTACACCTTC.

The CDR3 DNA reads TGTGCCACCAGCAGACCCCCGGGACAGGCTTCCTATGGCTACACCTTC. It codes for CATSRPPGQASYGYTF. The V call is TRBV15, the J call TRBJ1-2; 8 nucleotides match TRBD1. Per the germline V gene, CDR1 is LNHNV and CDR2 is YYDKDF (reference sequence). The junction had 9 bases not matched to a gene; V was cut back by 2 bases and J by 4 bases. This CDR3 has 16 residues.

The CDR3: CASSFDRATEAFF. In DNA, the CDR3 is TGTGCCAGCAGTTTCGACAGGGCCACTGAAGCTTTCTTT. The genes are TRBV2 and TRBJ1-1; 7 nucleotides line up with TRBD1. Germline V gives CDR1 SNHLY, CDR2 FYNNEI. V lost 5 bases and J lost 4; bases outside the gene matches: 4. This CDR3 has 13 amino acids.